The present TCR beta chain was sequenced within a study of radiotherapy plus CTLA-4 blockade in lung cancer. Per the germline V gene, CDR1 is MGHRA and CDR2 is YSYEKL. V was pared by 2 bases and J by 5 bases, with 16 bases of the junction left unmatched. This CDR3 contains 18 residues. The data were produced by immunoSEQ multiplex PCR, yet TCRdb's version contains in-frame clones alone and is incomplete. The sample yields approximately 100,000 clones, 85% seen once. The receptor comes from a human donor with non-small cell lung cancer that progressed on radiotherapy plus ipilimumab. Some clones in this sample may be carry-over from other donors' samples. Sequenced here: peripheral blood, sampled from a patient treated with radiotherapy plus ipilimumab. The rearrangement uses TRBV4-1 and TRBJ2-5; TRBD1 aligns across 8 bases. CDR3 in DNA: TGCGCCAGCAGCCAAACGGTGTGGGGCAGGGGGCTCCGGGAGACCCAGTACTTC. This encodes CASSQTVWGRGLRETQYF.